Listed below are T cell receptor beta chains from one sample, sequenced in a study of control samples from healthy donors and cancer patients. Assay used: immunoSEQ multiplex PCR; TCRdb lists only in-frame clones, some missing. In the table there are 140,000 or so clones, 80% to 95% of which are singletons. Sequenced input: blood. The origin of the receptors is a man younger than 45 in good health. CDR3s include the opening cysteine and the closing phenylalanine or tryptophan. D genes are given only for firm matches. Clone sizes are given selectively: once, few, many, or a class where the clone is expanded.

cdr3_aa cdr3_nt clone_size j_call d_call v_call
CASVPGQGAWDIQYF TGTGCCAGCGTACCGGGACAGGGGGCTTGGGACATTCAGTACTTC NA TRBJ2-4 TRBD1 TRBV28
CASSIGWGQVTGELFF TGTGCCAGTAGTATAGGGTGGGGGCAGGTCACCGGGGAGCTGTTTTTT NA TRBJ2-2 NA TRBV19
CASSLRANSPLHF TGTGCCAGCAGTTTGAGAGCGAATTCACCCCTCCACTTT NA TRBJ1-6 NA TRBV12-3/TRBV12-4
CASSYQQGGYGYTF TGCGCCAGCAGCTACCAACAGGGGGGCTATGGCTACACCTTC NA TRBJ1-2 TRBD1 TRBV4-1
CASSLGGPAYEQYF TGTGCCAGCAGTTTGGGGGGCCCCGCCTACGAGCAGTACTTC NA TRBJ2-7 NA TRBV27
CASSWDSSGKNIQYF TGTGCCAGCAGTTGGGATAGCTCTGGCAAAAACATTCAGTACTTC few TRBJ2-4 NA TRBV6-2/TRBV6-3
CASSRGLGGETQYF TGTGCCAGCAGCCGTGGACTAGGAGGGGAGACCCAGTACTTC NA TRBJ2-5 TRBD2 TRBV3-1/TRBV3-2
CASSLTGTGESEQYF TGTGCCAGCAGCTTAACCGGGACAGGGGAATCCGAGCAGTACTTC NA TRBJ2-7 TRBD1 TRBV9
CASARVREKLFF TGTGCCAGCGCCAGGGTACGGGAAAAACTGTTTTTT NA TRBJ1-4 NA TRBV6-5
CASSYVGGDYGYTF TGTGCCAGCAGTTACGTTGGGGGCGACTATGGCTACACCTTC NA TRBJ1-2 NA TRBV6-5
CASSIGDADTQYF TGTGCCAGCTCTATCGGCGACGCAGATACGCAGTATTTT many TRBJ2-3 NA TRBV6-5
CASSQSSAQGEQFF TGTGCCAGCAGCCAAAGTTCTGCCCAAGGTGAGCAGTTCTTC NA TRBJ2-1 NA TRBV3-1/TRBV3-2
CASSYSKTGRDTGELFF TGTGCCAGCAGTTACTCGAAGACAGGGCGGGACACCGGGGAGCTGTTTTTT NA TRBJ2-2 TRBD1 TRBV6-2/TRBV6-3
CASSSRGSGHYEQYF TGTGCCAGCAGTTCAAGGGGGTCAGGTCACTACGAGCAGTACTTC NA TRBJ2-7 NA TRBV11-2
CASSQSGQGNTEAFF TGTGCCAGCAGCCAATCCGGACAGGGCAACACTGAAGCTTTCTTT NA TRBJ1-1 TRBD1 TRBV3-1/TRBV3-2
CASSSNSGANVLTF TGTGCCAGCAGCTCGAACTCTGGGGCCAACGTCCTGACTTTC NA TRBJ2-6 NA TRBV13
CASSPGGQRNSPLHF TGTGCCAGCAGCCCGGGTGGCCAGAGGAATTCACCCCTCCACTTT NA TRBJ1-6 NA TRBV14
CSVELAGGGGTDTQYF TGCAGCGTTGAACTCGCGGGGGGCGGGGGCACAGATACGCAGTATTTT NA TRBJ2-3 TRBD2 TRBV29-1
CASSFPGLADSYEQYF TGTGCCAGCAGTTTCCCGGGACTAGCGGACTCCTACGAGCAGTACTTC NA TRBJ2-7 TRBD2 TRBV28
CASSISGSPYEQYF TGTGCCAGTAGTATTTCCGGCAGCCCCTACGAGCAGTACTTC NA TRBJ2-7 NA TRBV19
CASSRDPSGGATGELFF TGTGCCAGCAGTCGTGATCCTAGCGGGGGGGCAACCGGGGAGCTGTTTTTT NA TRBJ2-2 TRBD2 TRBV9
CATWDRVFFEQFF TGTGCCACTTGGGACAGGGTTTTTTTTGAGCAGTTCTTC NA TRBJ2-1 TRBD1 TRBV15